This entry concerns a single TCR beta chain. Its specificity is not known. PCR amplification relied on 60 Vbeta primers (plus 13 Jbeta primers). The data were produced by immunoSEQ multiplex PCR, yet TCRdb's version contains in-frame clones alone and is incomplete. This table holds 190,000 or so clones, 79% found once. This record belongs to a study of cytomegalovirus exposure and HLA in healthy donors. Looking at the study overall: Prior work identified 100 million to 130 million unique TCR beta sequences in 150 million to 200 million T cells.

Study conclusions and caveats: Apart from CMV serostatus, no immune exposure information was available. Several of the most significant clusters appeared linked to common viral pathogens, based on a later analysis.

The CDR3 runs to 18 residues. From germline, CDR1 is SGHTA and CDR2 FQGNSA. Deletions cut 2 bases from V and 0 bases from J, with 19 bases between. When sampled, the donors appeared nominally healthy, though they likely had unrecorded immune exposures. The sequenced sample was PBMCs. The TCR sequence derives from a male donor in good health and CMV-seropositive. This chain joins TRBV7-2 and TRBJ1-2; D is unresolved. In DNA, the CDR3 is TGTGCCAGCAGCTTACCCAAGGCCGAGGTCCCAACTAACTATGGCTACACCTTC. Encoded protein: CASSLPKAEVPTNYGYTF.